The 9 T cell receptor beta chains listed next were all sequenced from one sample in a study of PD-L1 blockade in urothelial cancer. Profiling relied on immunoSEQ multiplex PCR, and the TCRdb table lists in-frame clones only, not all of them. The sample carries just under 40,000 clones, approximately 90% recorded once. Sequencing used PBMCs, obtained around atezolizumab (anti-PD-L1) treatment. These TCRs come from a man between 60 and 75 years old with urothelial cancer.

The rearrangement joins TRBV11-3 to TRBJ2-1; 8 bases align to TRBD2. Looked up from germline, CDR1 is SGHNT and CDR2 is YENEEA. J was trimmed by 8 bases and V by 5 bases; bases with no gene match: 8. CDR3 length: 14 residues. CDR3 nucleotides: TGTGCCAGCAGCACGGCCGGGACTAGGGATGAGCAGTTCTTC. As protein: CASSTAGTRDEQFF.

V usage is TRBV14 and J usage is TRBJ1-4; 9 nucleotides line up with TRBD1. V dropped 2 bases and J dropped 7; count of bases not matched to a gene: 5. CDR1 SGHDN and CDR2 FVKESK come from the germline V gene. The CDR3 is 15 amino acids. As DNA, the CDR3 is TGTGCCAGCAGCCAAACACAGGGGGCGGGTGAAAAACTGTTTTTT. Translation gives CASSQTQGAGEKLFF.

The CDR3 coding sequence is TGTGCCAGCAGCTTTCAGTCCGGGACAGATTTTCCAGATACGCAGTATTTT. Amino acid sequence: CASSFQSGTDFPDTQYF. The chain combines TRBV5-4 with TRBJ2-3, with 7 nucleotides matching TRBD1. The CDR3 is made up of 17 amino acids. The V gene end was trimmed by 2 bases and the J gene end by 4 bases; junction bases not matched to a gene: 13. CDR1 and CDR2 (germline): SGHNT, YYREEE (reference sequence).

This chain's CDR3 is CSAGGLAVQETQYF. CDR3 DNA: TGCAGCGCCGGCGGGCTAGCGGTCCAAGAGACCCAGTACTTC. The rearrangement links TRBV29-1 to TRBJ2-5; 7 nucleotides line up with TRBD2. V gave up 7 bases and J gave up 1 base; unmatched junction bases: 9. In germline, CDR1 is SQVTM, CDR2 ANQGSEA. The CDR3 is 14 residues long.

The chain recombines TRBV5-1 with TRBJ2-7; no reliable D call. Germline V lookup: CDR1 SGHRS, CDR2 YFSETQ. The CDR3 totals 14 residues. V gave up 0 bases and J gave up 0 bases, with 7 bases separating them. CDR3 region: CASSLGRSSYEQYF. CDR3 in DNA: TGCGCCAGCAGCTTGGGACGGAGCTCCTACGAGCAGTACTTC.

V usage is TRBV6-5 and J usage is TRBJ1-2; TRBD1 agrees at 7 bases. Germline V gives CDR1 MNHEY, CDR2 SVGAGI. The CDR3 totals 13 residues. V dropped 8 bases and J dropped 7; count of bases not matched to a gene: 10. CDR3 DNA sequence: TGTGCCAGCTACAAGACAGGGACGGGTGGCTACACCTTC. It yields the protein CASYKTGTGGYTF.

This clone was seen just once. The V call is TRBV27, the J call TRBJ1-5; TRBD1 might be the D (6 bases). The CDR3 has 19 residues. CDR1 and CDR2 from the germline V gene are MNHEY and SMNVEV (reference sequence). V lost 3 bases and J 0 bases, leaving 21 bases between the germline ends. CDR3 bases: TGTGCCAGCAGTTTCCCGACGGAACAGGGATTATATAGCAATCAGCCCCAGCATTTT. It is translated as CASSFPTEQGLYSNQPQHF.

The chain carries TRBV15 and TRBJ1-1, with TRBD1 matching over 7 bases. Germline V gene data show CDR1 as LNHNV and CDR2 as YYDKDF (reference sequence). The CDR3 covers 15 residues. V lost 2 bases and J lost 4; bases outside the gene matches: 7. CDR3 sequence (DNA): TGTGCCACCAGCAGATACACAGGGGAGCGCACTGAAGCTTTCTTT. Translating gives CATSRYTGERTEAFF.

The chain carries TRBV18 and TRBJ1-5; 7 bases map to TRBD1. The CDR3 length is 20 residues. The J segment lost 0 bases and the V segment lost 0 bases, leaving 14 bases of the junction unmatched. CDR1 KGHSH and CDR2 LQKENI come from the germline V gene. The CDR3 sequence is CASSPPVRRDRLYSNQPQHF. For the CDR3, the DNA is TGTGCCAGCTCACCACCGGTCCGAAGGGACAGACTTTATAGCAATCAGCCCCAGCATTTT.